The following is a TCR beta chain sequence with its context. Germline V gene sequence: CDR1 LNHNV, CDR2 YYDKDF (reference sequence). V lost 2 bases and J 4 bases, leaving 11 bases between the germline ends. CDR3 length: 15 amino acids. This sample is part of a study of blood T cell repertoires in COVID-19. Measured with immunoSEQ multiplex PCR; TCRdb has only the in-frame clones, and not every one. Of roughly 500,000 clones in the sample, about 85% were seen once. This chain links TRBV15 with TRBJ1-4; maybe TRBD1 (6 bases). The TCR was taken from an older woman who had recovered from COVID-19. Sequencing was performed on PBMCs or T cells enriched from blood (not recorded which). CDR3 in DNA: TGTGCCACCAGCAGACCCGGACAGCTTAATGAAAAACTGTTTTTT. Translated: CATSRPGQLNEKLFF.